Presented here are 15 T cell receptor beta chains from one specimen sequenced in a study of T cells in Graves' hyperthyroidism and ophthalmopathy. Amplification yielded TCR beta CDR3 regions, with RNA transcripts as the source. In the first-round RT-PCR of the TCR CDR3, the HTBI primer set was used. MiXCR, run by TCRdb on the multiplex PCR reads, gives a single entry per CDR3 protein. The data hold a few hundred thousand distinct CDR3 sequences, with roughly 25% observed a single time. The sequenced sample consisted of blood. The receptors stem from a man in his forties or fifties with Graves' hyperthyroidism.

The gene calls are TRBV20-1 and TRBJ1-5, with D possibly matching TRBD1 (5 bases). Germline CDR1 reads DFQATT; CDR2 reads SNEGSKA (reference sequence). The CDR3 runs 15 residues. V was shortened by 1 base and J by 0 bases, with 10 bases between the two germline ends. The CDR3, as DNA: TGCAGTGCTAGAGTGGGGCAGTCTAGCAATCAGCCCCAGCATTTT. This sequence encodes CSARVGQSSNQPQHF.

The chain has TRBV2 and TRBJ1-2; 7 nucleotides match TRBD1. Germline CDR1 and CDR2: SNHLY and FYNNEI. The V and J ends lost 0 bases and 6 bases, in that order; junction bases with no gene match: 7. This CDR3 is built from 15 residues. CDR3 nucleotides: TGTGCCAGCAGTGAAGCGAAACAGGGGTGGAATGGCTACACCTTC. Its translation: CASSEAKQGWNGYTF.

This clonotype was seen ten or more times. The J gene is TRBJ2-7, the V gene TRBV6-5; 10 bases agree with TRBD2. Germline V lookup: CDR1 MNHEY, CDR2 SVGAGI. CDR3 size: 15 residues. The V segment lost 2 bases and the J segment 2 bases; nucleotides outside the gene matches: 3. This CDR3 is CASSYTTSGAYEQYF. The CDR3 DNA is TGTGCCAGCAGTTACACAACTAGCGGGGCCTACGAGCAGTACTTC.

This clonotype was seen repeatedly, ten times or more. The chain is built from TRBV28 and TRBJ2-7, with 7 bases lining up with TRBD2. Trimming at V came to 3 bases and at J to 2 bases, leaving 4 bases not matched to a gene. The CDR3 length is 14 residues. CDR1 and CDR2 from the germline V gene are MDHEN and SYDVKM. CDR3 amino acids: CASSLGGKPYEQYF. CDR3 coding DNA: TGTGCCAGCAGTTTGGGAGGGAAGCCCTACGAGCAGTACTTC.

Concerning this clonotype: This likely comes from a read error, as the CDR3 has no conserved phenylalanine or tryptophan at its end. The gene calls are TRBV5-1 and TRBJ2-3; D call uncertain. CDR1 is SGHRS, CDR2 YFSETQ, per germline. Trimming took 0 bases from V and 2 from J, leaving 7 bases between them. This CDR3 region has 14 residues. Here the CDR3 reads CASSLDRSTDTQYS. Written as DNA, the CDR3 is TGCGCCAGCAGCTTGGACAGATCCACAGATACGCAGTATTCT.

V is TRBV20-1 and J is TRBJ2-1, with 9 nucleotides matching TRBD2. Germline CDR1 is DFQATT and CDR2 is SNEGSKA (reference sequence). Trimming cost V 6 bases and J 4 bases; bases outside gene matches: 13. The CDR3 extends over 16 amino acids. The CDR3 loop is CSATLSGSGGYNEQFF. The CDR3 nucleotides are TGCAGTGCAACCCTTAGCGGGAGTGGGGGTTACAATGAGCAGTTCTTC.

V usage is TRBV28 and J usage is TRBJ2-1; D is unresolved. Germline assignment: CDR1 MDHEN and CDR2 SYDVKM. Trimming stripped 6 bases from V and 6 bases from J, with 9 bases between. CDR3 length equals 12 residues. The CDR3, as DNA: TGTGCCAGCAGAGAGGAACTCAATGAGCAGTTCTTC. Its protein product is CASREELNEQFF.

This clonotype has more than one count but fewer than ten. The chain uses TRBV7-9 and TRBJ1-1, with D uncertain. CDR3 size: 14 residues. V lost 5 bases and J lost 7, with 17 bases in between. Germline V gene sequence: CDR1 SEHNR, CDR2 FQNEAQ (reference sequence). DNA of the CDR3: TGTGCCAGCAGCCCTAAAGGGCGGGTGGGTGAAGCTTTCTTT. The encoded protein is CASSPKGRVGEAFF.

This clonotype has ten or more counts. The chain combines TRBV7-2 with TRBJ2-3; perhaps TRBD2 as D (10 bases). The germline CDR1 and CDR2 sequences are SGHTA and FQGNSA. CDR3 length: 23 amino acids. Deletions cut 1 base from V and 5 bases from J, with 37 bases between. CDR3 sequence reads: CASSLEATLGTGRLAGVQDTQYF. In DNA, the CDR3 is TGTGCCAGCAGCTTAGAGGCGACGTTGGGGACAGGGAGGCTAGCGGGAGTCCAAGATACGCAGTATTTT.

This clonotype came up many times. CDR3 sequence: CATSTTSGVQETQYF. The DNA of the CDR3 is TGTGCCACCAGTACGACTAGCGGGGTACAAGAGACCCAGTACTTC. The chain combines TRBV24-1 with TRBJ2-5; 11 nucleotides match TRBD2. The V gene's germline CDR1 is KGHDR and CDR2 SFDVKD. The CDR3 is 15 amino acids. J lost 2 bases, V lost 6 bases, and 4 bases had no gene match.

Only a few counts were recorded for this clonotype. This chain joins TRBV5-5 and TRBJ2-7; 12 bases agree with TRBD2. V trimming: 4 bases; J trimming: 5 bases; junction bases outside the gene matches: 7. Germline CDR1 reads SGHKS; CDR2 reads YYEKEE (reference sequence). The CDR3 has 15 amino acids. In DNA form, the CDR3 reads TGTGCCAGCAGCCCCCGACTAGCGGGAGAGGACGAGCAGTACTTC. Translating it yields CASSPRLAGEDEQYF.

This clonotype occurred many times. The DNA of the CDR3 is TGCGCCAGCAGCTTGGCCAACGGACCCCAGTTCTTC. This sequence encodes CASSLANGPQFF. The V and J genes are TRBV5-1 and TRBJ2-1, with D hard to call. The CDR3 spans 12 residues. Germline V gives CDR1 SGHRS, CDR2 YFSETQ. V was shortened by 0 bases and J by 13 bases, with 11 bases between the two germline ends. The entire variable domain, with the rest obtained from reference TRBV5-1 and TRBJ2-1, is as follows: KAGVTQTPRYLIKTRGQQVTLSCSPISGHRSVSWYQQTPGQGLQFLFEYFSETQRNKGNFPGRFSGRQFSNSRSEMNVSTLELGDSALYLCASSLANGPQFFGPGTRLTVL.

This clonotype has at least ten counts. The chain uses TRBV27 and TRBJ1-1; the match to TRBD1 covers 8 bases. The germline V gene has CDR1 MNHEY and CDR2 SMNVEV (reference sequence). Trimming at V came to 9 bases and at J to 9 bases, leaving 9 bases not matched to a gene. The CDR3 is 12 amino acids. CDR3 sequence reads: CASNRGSEKAFF. Written as DNA, the CDR3 is TGTGCCAGTAACAGGGGGTCCGAAAAAGCTTTCTTT.

Many counts were recorded for this clonotype. V usage is TRBV30 and J usage is TRBJ1-5; TRBD1 is a possible D gene (5 bases). The ends were cut back, 0 bases at V and 3 bases at J, with 6 bases in the middle. CDR3 length: 13 amino acids. The germline gives CDR1 GTSNPN, CDR2 SVGIG (reference sequence). Here the CDR3 DNA reads TGTGCCTGGAGTGTAGGGGCCAATCAGCCCCAGCATTTT. As protein: CAWSVGANQPQHF.

CDR3: CASSTDDSFYQPQHF. DNA of the CDR3: TGTGCCAGTAGTACGGATGACAGTTTTTATCAGCCCCAGCATTTT. This chain connects TRBV19 to TRBJ1-5; maybe TRBD1 (5 bases). The CDR3 spans 15 residues. V was pared by 4 bases and J by 5 bases, with 15 bases between. Germline assignment: CDR1 LNHDA and CDR2 SQIVND (reference sequence).